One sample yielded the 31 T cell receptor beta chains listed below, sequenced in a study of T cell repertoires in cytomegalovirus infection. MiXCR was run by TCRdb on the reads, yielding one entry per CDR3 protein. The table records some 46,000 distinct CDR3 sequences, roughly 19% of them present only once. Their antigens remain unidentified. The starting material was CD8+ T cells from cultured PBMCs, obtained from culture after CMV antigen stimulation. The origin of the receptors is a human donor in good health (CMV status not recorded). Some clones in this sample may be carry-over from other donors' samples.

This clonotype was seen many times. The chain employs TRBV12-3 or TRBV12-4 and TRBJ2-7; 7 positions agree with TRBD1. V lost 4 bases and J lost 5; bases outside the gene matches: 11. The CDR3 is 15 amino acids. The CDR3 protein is CASSSADRALNEQYF. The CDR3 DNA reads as TGTGCCAGCAGTTCCGCAGACAGGGCCCTGAACGAGCAGTACTTC.

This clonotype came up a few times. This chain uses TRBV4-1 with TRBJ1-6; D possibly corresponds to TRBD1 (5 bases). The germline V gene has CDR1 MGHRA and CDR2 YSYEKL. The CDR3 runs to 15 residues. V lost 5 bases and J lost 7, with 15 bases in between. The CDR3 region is CASSEKQDHNSPLHF. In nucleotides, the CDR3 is TGCGCCAGCAGCGAAAAACAGGATCACAATTCACCCCTCCACTTT.

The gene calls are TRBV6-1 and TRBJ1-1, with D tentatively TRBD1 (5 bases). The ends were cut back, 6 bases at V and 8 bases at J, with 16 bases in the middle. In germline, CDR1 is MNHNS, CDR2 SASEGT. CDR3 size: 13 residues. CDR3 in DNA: TGTGCCAGCAGACTAGAGGGGACCCCGGAAGCTTTCTTT. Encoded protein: CASRLEGTPEAFF.

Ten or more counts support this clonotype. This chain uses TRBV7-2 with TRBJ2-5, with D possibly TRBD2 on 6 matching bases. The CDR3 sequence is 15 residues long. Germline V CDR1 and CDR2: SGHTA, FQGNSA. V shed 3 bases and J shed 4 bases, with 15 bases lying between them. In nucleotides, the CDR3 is TGTGCCAGCAGCTTGGGTCGGGAGCTGGGAGAGACCCAGTACTTC. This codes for CASSLGRELGETQYF.

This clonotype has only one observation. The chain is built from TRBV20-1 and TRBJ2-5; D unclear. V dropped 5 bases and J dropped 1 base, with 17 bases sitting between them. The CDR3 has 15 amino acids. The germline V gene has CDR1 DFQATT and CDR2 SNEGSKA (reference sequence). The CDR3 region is CSAPSLSWGQETQYF. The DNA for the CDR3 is TGCAGTGCTCCCTCTTTGTCTTGGGGCCAAGAGACCCAGTACTTC.

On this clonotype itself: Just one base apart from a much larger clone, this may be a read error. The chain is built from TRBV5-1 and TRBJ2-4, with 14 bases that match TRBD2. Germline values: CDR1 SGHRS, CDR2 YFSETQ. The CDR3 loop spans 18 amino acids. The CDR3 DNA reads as TGCACCAGCAGCCGGGCGGGACTAGCGGGGGTAGCCAAAAACATTCAGTACTTC. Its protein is CTSSRAGLAGVAKNIQYF. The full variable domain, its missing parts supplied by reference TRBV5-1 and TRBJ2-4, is KAGVTQTPRYLIKTRGQQVTLSCSPISGHRSVSWYQQTPGQGLQFLFEYFSETQRNKGNFPGRFSGRQFSNSRSEMNVSTLELGDSALYLCTSSRAGLAGVAKNIQYFGAGTRLSVL.

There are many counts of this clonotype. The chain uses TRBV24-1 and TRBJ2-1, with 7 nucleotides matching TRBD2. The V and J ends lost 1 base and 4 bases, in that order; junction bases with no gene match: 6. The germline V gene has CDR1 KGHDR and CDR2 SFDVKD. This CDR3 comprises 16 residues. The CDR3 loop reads CATSDFGGTTYNEQFF. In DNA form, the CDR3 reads TGTGCCACCAGTGATTTCGGGGGGACCACGTACAATGAGCAGTTCTTC.

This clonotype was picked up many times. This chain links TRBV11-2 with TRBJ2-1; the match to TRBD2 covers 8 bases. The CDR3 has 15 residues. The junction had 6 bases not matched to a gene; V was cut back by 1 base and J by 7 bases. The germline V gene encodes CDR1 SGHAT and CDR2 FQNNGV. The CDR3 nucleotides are TGTGCCAGCAGCTTAGGTCCGGGAGGGCCAAATGAGCAGTTCTTC. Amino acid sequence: CASSLGPGGPNEQFF.

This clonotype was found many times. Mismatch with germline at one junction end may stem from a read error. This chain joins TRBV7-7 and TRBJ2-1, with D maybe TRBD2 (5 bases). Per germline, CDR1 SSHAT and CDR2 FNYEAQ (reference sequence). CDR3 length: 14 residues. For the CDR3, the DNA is TGTGCTAGCAGCTTAGCTCTGGGAGACAATGAGCAGTTCTTC. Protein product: CASSLALGDNEQFF. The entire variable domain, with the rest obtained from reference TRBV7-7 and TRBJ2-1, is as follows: GAGVSQSPRYKVTKRGQDVTLRCDPISSHATLYWYQQALGQGPEFLTYFNYEAQPDKSGLPSDRFSAERPEGSISTLTIQRTEQRDSAMYRCASSLALGDNEQFFGPGTRLTVL.

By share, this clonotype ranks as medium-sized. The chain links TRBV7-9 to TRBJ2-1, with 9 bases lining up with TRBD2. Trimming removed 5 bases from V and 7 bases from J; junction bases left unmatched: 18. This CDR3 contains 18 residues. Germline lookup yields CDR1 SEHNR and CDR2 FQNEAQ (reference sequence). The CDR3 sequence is CASSDNILTSGSGNEQFF. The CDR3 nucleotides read TGTGCCAGCAGCGATAATATATTAACTAGCGGGTCCGGTAATGAGCAGTTCTTC.

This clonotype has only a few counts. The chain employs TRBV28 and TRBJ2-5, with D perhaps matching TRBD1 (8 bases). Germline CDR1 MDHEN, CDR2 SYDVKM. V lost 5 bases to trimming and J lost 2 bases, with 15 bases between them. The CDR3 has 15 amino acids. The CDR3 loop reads CASSDDRGLQETQYF. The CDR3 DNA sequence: TGTGCCAGCAGTGACGACAGGGGACTACAAGAGACCCAGTACTTC.

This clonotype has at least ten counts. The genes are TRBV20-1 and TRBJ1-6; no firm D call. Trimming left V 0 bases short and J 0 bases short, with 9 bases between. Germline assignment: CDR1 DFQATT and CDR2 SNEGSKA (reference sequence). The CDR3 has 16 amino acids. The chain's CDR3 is CSARDRGSSYNSPLHF. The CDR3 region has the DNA TGCAGTGCTAGAGATCGTGGGAGCTCCTATAATTCACCCCTCCACTTT.

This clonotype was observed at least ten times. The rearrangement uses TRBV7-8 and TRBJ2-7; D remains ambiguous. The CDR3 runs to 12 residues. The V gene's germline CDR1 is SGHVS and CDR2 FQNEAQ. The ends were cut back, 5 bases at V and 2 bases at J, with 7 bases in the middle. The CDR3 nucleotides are TGTGCCAGCAGCCCCTTAGCCTACGAGCAGTACTTC. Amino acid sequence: CASSPLAYEQYF.

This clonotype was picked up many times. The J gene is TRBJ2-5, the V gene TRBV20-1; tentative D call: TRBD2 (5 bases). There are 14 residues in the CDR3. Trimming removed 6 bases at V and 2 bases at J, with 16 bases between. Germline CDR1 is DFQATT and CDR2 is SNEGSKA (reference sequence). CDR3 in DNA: TGCAGTGCCGCCGCGGAAAGGGAGCAAGAGACCCAGTACTTC. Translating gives CSAAAEREQETQYF.

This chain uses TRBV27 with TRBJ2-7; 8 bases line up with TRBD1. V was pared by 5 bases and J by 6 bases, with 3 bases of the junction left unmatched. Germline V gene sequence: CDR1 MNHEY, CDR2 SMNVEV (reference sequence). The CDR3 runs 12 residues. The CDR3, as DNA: TGTGCCAGCAGTCAACAGGGGGGCGAGCAGTACTTC. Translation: CASSQQGGEQYF.

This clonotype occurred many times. In DNA form, the CDR3 reads TGTGCCAGCAGCTTAGGGGGGGCGAACACCGGGGAGCTGTTTTTT. The encoded protein is CASSLGGANTGELFF. The chain links TRBV7-2 to TRBJ2-2, with D possibly being TRBD2 (6 bases). V lost 1 base and J 0 bases, leaving 6 bases between the germline ends. The CDR3 extends over 15 amino acids. Per the germline V gene, CDR1 is SGHTA and CDR2 is FQGNSA.

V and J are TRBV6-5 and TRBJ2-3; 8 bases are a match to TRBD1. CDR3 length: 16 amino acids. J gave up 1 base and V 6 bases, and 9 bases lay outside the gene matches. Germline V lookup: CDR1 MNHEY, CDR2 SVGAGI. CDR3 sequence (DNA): TGTGCCAGCAGCCCTATCGGACAGGGAGGCACAGATACGCAGTATTTT. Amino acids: CASSPIGQGGTDTQYF.

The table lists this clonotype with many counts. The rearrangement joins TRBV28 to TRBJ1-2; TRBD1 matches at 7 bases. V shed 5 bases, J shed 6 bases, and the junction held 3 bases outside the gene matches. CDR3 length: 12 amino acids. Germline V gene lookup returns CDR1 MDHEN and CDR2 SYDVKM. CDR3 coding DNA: TGTGCCAGCAGTCTGACAGGGAATGGCTACACCTTC. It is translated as CASSLTGNGYTF.

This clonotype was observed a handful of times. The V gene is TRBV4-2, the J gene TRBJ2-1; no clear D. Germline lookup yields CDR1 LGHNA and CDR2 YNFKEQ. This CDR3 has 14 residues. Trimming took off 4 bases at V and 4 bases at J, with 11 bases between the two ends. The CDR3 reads CASSPRLEYNEQFF. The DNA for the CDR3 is TGTGCCAGCAGCCCCCGACTGGAGTACAATGAGCAGTTCTTC.

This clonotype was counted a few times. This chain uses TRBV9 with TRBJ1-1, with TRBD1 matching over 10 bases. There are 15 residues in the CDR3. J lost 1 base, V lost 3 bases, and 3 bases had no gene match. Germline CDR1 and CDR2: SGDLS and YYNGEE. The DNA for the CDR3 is TGTGCCAGCAGCGAGGGGACAGGGGCGAACACTGAAGCTTTCTTT. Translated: CASSEGTGANTEAFF.

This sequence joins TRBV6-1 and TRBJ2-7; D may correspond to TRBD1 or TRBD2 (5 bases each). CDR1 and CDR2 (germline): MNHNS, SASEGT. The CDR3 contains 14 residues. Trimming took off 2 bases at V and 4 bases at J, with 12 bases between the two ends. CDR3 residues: CASSEFGASYEQYF. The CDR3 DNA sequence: TGTGCCAGCAGTGAATTCGGGGCCTCGTACGAGCAGTACTTC.

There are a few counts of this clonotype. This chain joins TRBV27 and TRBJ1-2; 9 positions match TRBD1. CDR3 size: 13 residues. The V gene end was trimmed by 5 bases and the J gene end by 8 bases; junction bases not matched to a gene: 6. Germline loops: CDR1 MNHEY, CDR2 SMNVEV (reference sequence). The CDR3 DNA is TGTGCCAGCAGTCAAGGGACAGGGTACGGCTACACCTTC. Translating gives CASSQGTGYGYTF.

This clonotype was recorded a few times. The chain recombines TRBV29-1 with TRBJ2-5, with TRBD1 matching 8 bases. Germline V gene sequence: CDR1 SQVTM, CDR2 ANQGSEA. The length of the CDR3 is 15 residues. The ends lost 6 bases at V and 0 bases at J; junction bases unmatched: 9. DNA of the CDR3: TGCAGCGTCGACGGGACAGGAGAATACCAAGAGACCCAGTACTTC. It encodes CSVDGTGEYQETQYF.

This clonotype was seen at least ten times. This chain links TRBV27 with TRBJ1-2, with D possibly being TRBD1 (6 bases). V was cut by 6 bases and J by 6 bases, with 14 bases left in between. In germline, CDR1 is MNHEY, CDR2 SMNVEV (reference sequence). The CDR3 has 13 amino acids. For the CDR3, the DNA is TGTGCCAGCAGCTCCACAGGGTATGATGGCTACACCTTC. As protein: CASSSTGYDGYTF.

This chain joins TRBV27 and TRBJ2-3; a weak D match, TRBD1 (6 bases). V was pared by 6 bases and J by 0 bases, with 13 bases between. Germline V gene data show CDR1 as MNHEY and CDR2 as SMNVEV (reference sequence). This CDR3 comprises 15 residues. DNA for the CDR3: TGTGCCAGCAGCCCTTTAGGGGGAAGCACAGATACGCAGTATTTT. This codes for CASSPLGGSTDTQYF.

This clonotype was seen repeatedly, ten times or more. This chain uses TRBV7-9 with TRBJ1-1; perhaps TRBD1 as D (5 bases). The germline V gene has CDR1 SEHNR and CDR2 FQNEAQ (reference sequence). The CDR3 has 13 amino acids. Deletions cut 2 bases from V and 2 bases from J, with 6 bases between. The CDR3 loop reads CASSLQGNTEAFF. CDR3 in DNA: TGTGCCAGCAGCTTACAGGGAAACACTGAAGCTTTCTTT.

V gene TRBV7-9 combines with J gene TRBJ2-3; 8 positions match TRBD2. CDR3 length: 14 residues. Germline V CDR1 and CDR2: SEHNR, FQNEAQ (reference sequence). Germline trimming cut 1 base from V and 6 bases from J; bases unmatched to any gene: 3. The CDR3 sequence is CASSLERGGDTQYF. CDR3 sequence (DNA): TGTGCCAGCAGCTTAGAACGGGGGGGCGATACGCAGTATTTT.

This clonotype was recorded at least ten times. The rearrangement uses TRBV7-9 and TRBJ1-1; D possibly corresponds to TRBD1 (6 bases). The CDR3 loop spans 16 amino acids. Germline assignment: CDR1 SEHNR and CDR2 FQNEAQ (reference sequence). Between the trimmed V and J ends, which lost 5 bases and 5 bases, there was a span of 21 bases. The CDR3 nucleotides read TGTGCCAGCAGCCCTACGGGACAAATTGGGGGGACTGAAGCTTTCTTT. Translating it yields CASSPTGQIGGTEAFF.

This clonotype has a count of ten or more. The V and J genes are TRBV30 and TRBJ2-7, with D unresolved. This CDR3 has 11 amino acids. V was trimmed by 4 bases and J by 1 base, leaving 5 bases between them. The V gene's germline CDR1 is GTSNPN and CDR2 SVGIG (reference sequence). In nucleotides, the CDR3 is TGTGCCTGGAAGGTATCCTACGAGCAGTACTTC. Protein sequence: CAWKVSYEQYF. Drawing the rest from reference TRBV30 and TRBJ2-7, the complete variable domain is SQTIHQWPATLVQPVGSPLSLECTVEGTSNPNLYWYRQAAGRGLQLLFYSVGIGQISSEVPQNLSASRPQDRQFILSSKKLLLSDSGFYLCAWKVSYEQYFGPGTRLTVT.

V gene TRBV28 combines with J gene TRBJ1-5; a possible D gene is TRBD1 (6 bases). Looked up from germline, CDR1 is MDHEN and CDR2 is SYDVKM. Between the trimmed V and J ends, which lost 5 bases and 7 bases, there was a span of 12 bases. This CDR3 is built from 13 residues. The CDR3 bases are TGTGCCAGCAGTCCTACAGGGACCCAGCCCCAGCATTTT. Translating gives CASSPTGTQPQHF.

CDR3 in DNA: TGCAGTGCTATTCCGTTGCAGGGGGGTAGAAGTGACAATGAGCAGTTCTTC. Translating gives CSAIPLQGGRSDNEQFF. The V gene is TRBV20-1, the J gene TRBJ2-1, with D perhaps matching TRBD1 (7 bases). The germline gives CDR1 DFQATT, CDR2 SNEGSKA (reference sequence). CDR3 length: 17 amino acids. Deletions cut 4 bases from V and 5 bases from J, with 24 bases between.